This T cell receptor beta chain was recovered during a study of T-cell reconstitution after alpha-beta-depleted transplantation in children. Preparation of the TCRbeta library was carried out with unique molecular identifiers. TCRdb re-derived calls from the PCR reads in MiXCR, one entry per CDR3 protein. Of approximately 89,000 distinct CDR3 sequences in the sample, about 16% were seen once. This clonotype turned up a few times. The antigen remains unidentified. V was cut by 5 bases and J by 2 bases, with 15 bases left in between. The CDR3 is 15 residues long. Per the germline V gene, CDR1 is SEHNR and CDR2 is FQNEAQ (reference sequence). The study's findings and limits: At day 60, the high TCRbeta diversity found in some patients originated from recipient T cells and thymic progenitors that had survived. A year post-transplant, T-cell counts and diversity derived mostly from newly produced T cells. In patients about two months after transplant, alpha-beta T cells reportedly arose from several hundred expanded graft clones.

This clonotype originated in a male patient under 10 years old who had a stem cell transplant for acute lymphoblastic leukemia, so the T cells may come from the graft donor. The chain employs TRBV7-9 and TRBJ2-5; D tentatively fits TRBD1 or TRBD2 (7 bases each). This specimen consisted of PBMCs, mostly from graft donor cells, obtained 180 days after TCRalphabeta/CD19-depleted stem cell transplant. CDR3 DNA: TGTGCCAGCAGCACCAGGGGGGGGAAGCAAGAGACCCAGTACTTC. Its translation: CASSTRGGKQETQYF.